This T cell receptor (beta chain) appears in the sequencing data of a study of blood T cell repertoires in COVID-19. The overall study: From T cells, B-cell-depleted T cells, or PBMCs came the material, which was cDNA or gDNA.

Original processing methods: Researchers report that nucleated cell counts were estimated from reference gene primer amplification. TCRdb keeps only in-frame clones here, not all; method: immunoSEQ multiplex PCR. V and J calls and clone size come straight from that table; D and trimming were deduced from the DNA. The sample shows about 63,000 clones, about 73% of them seen only once. The CDR3 is 15 amino acids. Trimming cost V 0 bases and J 4 bases; bases outside gene matches: 4. Germline V lookup: CDR1 SGHRS, CDR2 YFSETQ. The sample taken for sequencing was peripheral blood. This chain connects TRBV5-1 to TRBJ2-3, with 8 bases identical to TRBD2. The TCR was taken from an elderly woman with acute or convalescent COVID-19. The CDR3 is CASSLETSEADTQYF. CDR3 nucleotide sequence: TGCGCCAGCAGCTTGGAGACTAGCGAGGCAGATACGCAGTATTTT.